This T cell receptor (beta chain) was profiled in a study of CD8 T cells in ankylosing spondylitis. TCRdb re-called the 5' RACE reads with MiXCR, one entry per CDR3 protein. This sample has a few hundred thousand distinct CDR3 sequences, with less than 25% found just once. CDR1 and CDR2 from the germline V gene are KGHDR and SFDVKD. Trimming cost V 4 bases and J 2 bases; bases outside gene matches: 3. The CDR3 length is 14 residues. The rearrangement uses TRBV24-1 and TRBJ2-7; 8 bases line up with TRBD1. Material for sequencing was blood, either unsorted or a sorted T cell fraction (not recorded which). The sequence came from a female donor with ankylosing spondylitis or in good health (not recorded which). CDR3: CATSEGGQAYEQYF. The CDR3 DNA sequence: TGTGCCACCAGTGAGGGGGGACAGGCCTACGAGCAGTACTTC.